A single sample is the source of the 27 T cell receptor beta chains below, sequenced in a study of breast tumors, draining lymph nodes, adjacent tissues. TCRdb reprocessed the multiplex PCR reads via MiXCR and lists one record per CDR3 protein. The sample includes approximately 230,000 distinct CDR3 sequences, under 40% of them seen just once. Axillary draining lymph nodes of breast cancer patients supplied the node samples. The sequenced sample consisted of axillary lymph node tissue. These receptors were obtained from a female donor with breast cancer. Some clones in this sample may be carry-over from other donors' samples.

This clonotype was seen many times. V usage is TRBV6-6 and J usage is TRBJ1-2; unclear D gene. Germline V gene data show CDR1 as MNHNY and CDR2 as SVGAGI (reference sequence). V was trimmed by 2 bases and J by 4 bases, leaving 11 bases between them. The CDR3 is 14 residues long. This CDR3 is CASSYGEGIYGYTF. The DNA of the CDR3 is TGTGCCAGCAGTTACGGAGAGGGAATCTATGGCTACACCTTC.

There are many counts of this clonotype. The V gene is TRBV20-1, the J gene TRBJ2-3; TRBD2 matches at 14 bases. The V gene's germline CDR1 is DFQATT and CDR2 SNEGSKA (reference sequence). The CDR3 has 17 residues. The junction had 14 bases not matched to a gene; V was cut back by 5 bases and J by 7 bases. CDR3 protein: CSARPLPGLAGEYTQYF. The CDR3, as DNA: TGCAGTGCTCGTCCTCTTCCGGGACTAGCGGGGGAGTATACGCAGTATTTT.

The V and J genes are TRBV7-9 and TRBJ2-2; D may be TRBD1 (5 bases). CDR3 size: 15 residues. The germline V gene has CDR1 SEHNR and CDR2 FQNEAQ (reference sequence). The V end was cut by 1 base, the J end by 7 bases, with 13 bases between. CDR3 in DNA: TGTGCCAGCAGCTTAGGTTGGGGCGCTGACGGGGAGCTGTTTTTT. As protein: CASSLGWGADGELFF.

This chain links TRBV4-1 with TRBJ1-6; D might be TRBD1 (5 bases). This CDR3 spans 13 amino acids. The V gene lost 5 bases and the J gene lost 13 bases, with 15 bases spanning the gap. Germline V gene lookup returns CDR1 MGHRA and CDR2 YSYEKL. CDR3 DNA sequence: TGCGCCAGCAGCTTTTCCGACGGGGGGCCCCTCCACTTT. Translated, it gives CASSFSDGGPLHF.

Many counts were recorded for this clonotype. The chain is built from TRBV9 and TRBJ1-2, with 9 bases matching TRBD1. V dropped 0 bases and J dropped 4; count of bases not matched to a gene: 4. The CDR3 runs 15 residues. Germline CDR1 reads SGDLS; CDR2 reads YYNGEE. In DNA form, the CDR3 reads TGTGCCAGCAGCGTAGCGGGACAGGGCGGCTATGGCTACACCTTC. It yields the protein CASSVAGQGGYGYTF. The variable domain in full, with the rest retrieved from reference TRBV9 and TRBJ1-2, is DSGVTQTPKHLITATGQRVTLRCSPRSGDLSVYWYQQSLDQGLQFLIQYYNGEERAKGNILERFSAQQFPDLHSELNLSSLELGDSALYFCASSVAGQGGYGYTFGSGTRLTVV.

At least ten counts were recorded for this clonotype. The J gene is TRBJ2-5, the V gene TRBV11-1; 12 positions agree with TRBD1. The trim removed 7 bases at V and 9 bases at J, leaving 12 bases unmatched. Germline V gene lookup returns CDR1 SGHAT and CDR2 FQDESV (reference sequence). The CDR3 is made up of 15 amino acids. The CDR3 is CASNRPGQGAMAQYF. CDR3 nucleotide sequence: TGTGCCAGCAACCGACCGGGACAGGGGGCGATGGCCCAGTACTTC.

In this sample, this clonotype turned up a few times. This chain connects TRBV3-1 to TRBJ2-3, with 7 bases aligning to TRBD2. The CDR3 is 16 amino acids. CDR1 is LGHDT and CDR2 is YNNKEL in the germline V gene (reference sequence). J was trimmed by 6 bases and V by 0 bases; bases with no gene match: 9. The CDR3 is CASSQDASGTGDTQYF. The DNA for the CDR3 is TGTGCCAGCAGCCAAGATGCCAGCGGGACCGGGGATACGCAGTATTTT.

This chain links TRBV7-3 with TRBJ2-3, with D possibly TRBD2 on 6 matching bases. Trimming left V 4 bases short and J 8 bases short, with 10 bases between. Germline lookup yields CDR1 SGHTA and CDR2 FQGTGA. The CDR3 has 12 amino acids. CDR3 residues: CASSSRGGTQYF. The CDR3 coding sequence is TGTGCCAGCAGCTCTAGGGGAGGTACGCAGTATTTT.

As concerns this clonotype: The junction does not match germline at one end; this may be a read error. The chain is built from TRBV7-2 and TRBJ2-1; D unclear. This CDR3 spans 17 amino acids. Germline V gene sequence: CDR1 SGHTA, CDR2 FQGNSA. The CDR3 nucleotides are TGTGCCAGCAGCTTAGATCTTTACGGCAGCTCCTACAGTGAGCAGTTCTTC. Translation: CASSLDLYGSSYSEQFF.

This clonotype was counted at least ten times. The CDR3 DNA follows: TGCGCCAGCAGCTCCGACAGGGCTGGGGCCAACGTCCTGACTTTC. Protein product: CASSSDRAGANVLTF. The chain couples TRBV5-1 to TRBJ2-6; 7 nucleotides align to TRBD1. J was trimmed by 2 bases and V by 3 bases; bases with no gene match: 2. CDR1 and CDR2 from the germline V gene are SGHRS and YFSETQ. The CDR3 spans 15 residues.

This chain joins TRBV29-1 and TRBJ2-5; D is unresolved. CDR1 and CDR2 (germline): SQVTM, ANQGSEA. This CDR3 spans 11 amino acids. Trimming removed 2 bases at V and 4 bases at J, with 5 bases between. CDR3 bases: TGCAGCGTTGAAAGAGGAGAGACCCAGTACTTC. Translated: CSVERGETQYF.

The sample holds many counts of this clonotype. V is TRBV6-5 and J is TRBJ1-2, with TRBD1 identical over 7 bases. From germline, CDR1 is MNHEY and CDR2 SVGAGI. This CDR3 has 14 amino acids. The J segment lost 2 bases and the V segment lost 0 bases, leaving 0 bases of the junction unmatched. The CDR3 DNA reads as TGTGCCAGCAGTTACTCACAGGGGAACTATGGCTACACCTTC. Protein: CASSYSQGNYGYTF.

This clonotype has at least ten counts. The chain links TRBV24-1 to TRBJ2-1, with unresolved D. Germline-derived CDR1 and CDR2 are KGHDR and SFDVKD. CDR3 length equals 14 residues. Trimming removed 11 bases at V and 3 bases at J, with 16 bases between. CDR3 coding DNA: TGTGCCAGCCTACGTAGAGACTGCTACAATGAGCAGTTCTTC. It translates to CASLRRDCYNEQFF.

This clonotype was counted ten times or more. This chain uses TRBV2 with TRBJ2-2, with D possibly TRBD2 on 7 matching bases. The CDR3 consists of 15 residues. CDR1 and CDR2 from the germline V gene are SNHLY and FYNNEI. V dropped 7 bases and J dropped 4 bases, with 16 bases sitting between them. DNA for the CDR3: TGTGCCAGCATCCTAGGGGGGGGGAGCACCGGGGAGCTGTTTTTT. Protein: CASILGGGSTGELFF.

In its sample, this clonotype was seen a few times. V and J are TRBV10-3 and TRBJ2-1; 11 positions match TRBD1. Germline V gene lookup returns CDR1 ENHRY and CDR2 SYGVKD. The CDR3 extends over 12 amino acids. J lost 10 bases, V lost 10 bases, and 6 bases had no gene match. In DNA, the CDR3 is TGTGCCACTGGACAGGGGGCTGAGGAGCAGTTCTTC. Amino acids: CATGQGAEEQFF.

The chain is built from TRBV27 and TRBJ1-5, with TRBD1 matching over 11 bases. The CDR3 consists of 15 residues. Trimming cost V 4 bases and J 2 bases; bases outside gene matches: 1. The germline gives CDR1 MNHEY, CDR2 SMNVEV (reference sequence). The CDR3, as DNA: TGTGCCAGCAGTTGGACAGGGGGCGGCAATCAGCCCCAGCATTTT. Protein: CASSWTGGGNQPQHF.

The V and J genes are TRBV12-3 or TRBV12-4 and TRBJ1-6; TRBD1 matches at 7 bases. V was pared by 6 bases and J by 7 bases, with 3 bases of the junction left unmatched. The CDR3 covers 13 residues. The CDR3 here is CASRSGGNSPLHF. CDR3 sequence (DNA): TGTGCCAGCAGATCAGGGGGGAATTCACCCCTCCACTTT.

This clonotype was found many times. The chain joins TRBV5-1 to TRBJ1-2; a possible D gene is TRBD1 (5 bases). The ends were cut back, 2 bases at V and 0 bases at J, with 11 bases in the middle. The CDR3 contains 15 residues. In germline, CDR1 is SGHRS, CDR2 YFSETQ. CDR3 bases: TGCGCCAGCAGCTTTTCGCAGGGAGCTAACTATGGCTACACCTTC. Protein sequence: CASSFSQGANYGYTF.

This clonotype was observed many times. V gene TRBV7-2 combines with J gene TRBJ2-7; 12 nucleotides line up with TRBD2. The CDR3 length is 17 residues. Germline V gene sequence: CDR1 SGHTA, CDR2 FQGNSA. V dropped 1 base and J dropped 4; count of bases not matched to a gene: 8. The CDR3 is CASSLGPSGGAQYEQYF. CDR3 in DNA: TGTGCCAGCAGCTTAGGGCCTAGCGGGGGGGCCCAATACGAGCAGTACTTC.

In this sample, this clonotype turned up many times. In DNA, the CDR3 is TGTGCCACCAGCAGAGATAAGGGATTCAGTGAAAAACTGTTTTTT. The encoded protein is CATSRDKGFSEKLFF. The genes are TRBV15 and TRBJ1-4; D unresolved. The length of the CDR3 is 15 residues. Germline V CDR1 and CDR2: LNHNV, YYDKDF (reference sequence). V was shortened by 0 bases and J by 7 bases, with 12 bases between the two germline ends.

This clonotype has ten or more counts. CDR3 in DNA: TGTGCCAGCAGCTTGAGCCAGGGTGGCGGGGAGACCCAGTACTTC. This codes for CASSLSQGGGETQYF. The chain is built from TRBV5-6 and TRBJ2-5; the D gene could be TRBD1 or TRBD2 (5 bases each). Germline V gives CDR1 SGHDT, CDR2 YYEEEE. Trimming removed 1 base at V and 5 bases at J, with 15 bases between. There are 15 residues in the CDR3.

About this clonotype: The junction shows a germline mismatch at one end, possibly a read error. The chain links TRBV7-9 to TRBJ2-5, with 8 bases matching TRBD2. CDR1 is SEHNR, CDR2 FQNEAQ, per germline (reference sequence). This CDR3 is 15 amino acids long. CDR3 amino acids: CASRLLTGGPETQHF. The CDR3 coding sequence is TGTGCCAGCAGGCTTTTAACGGGGGGGCCGGAGACCCAGCACTTC. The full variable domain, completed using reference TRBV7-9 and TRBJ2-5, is DTGVSQNPRHKITKRGQNVTFRCDPISEHNRLYWYRQTLGQGPEFLTYFQNEAQLEKSRLLSDRFSAERPKGSFSTLEIQRTEQGDSAMYLCASRLLTGGPETQHFGPGTRLLVL.

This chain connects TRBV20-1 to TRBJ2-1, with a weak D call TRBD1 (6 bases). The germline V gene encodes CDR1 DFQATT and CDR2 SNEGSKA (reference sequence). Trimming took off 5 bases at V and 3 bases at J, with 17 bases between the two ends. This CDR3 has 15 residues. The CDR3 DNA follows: TGCAGTGCTCGTACAGGGAACTATGGCTACAATGAGCAGTTCTTC. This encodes CSARTGNYGYNEQFF.

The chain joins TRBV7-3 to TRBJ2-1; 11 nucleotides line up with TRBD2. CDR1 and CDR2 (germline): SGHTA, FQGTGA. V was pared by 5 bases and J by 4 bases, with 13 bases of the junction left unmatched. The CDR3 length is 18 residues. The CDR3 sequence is CASSPKGTSGDGYNEQFF. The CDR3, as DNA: TGTGCCAGCAGCCCAAAGGGGACTAGCGGTGATGGATACAATGAGCAGTTCTTC. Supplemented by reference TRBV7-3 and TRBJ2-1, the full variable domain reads GAGVSQTPSNKVTEKGKYVELRCDPISGHTALYWYRQSLGQGPEFLIYFQGTGAADDSGLPNDRFFAVRPEGSVSTLKIQRTERGDSAVYLCASSPKGTSGDGYNEQFFGPGTRLTVL.

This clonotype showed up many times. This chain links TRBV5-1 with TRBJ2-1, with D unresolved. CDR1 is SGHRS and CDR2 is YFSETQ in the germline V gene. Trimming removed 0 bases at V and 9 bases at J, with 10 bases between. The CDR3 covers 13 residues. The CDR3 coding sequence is TGCGCCAGCAGCTTGGGACGTCTTGGTGAGCAGTTCTTC. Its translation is CASSLGRLGEQFF.

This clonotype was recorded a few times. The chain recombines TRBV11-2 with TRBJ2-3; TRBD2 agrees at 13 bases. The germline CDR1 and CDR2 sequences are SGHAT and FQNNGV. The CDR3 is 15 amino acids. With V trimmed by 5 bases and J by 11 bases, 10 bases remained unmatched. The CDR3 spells CASSLPGLAGVEQYF. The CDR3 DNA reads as TGTGCCAGCAGCCTCCCTGGACTAGCGGGGGTAGAGCAGTATTTT.

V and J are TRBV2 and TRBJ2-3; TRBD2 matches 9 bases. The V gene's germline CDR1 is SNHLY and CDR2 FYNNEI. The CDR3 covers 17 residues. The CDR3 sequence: CARQIGTAGGDTDTQYF. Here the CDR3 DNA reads TGTGCTAGACAGATCGGGACGGCGGGGGGGGACACAGATACGCAGTATTTT. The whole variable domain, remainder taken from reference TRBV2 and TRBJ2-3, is EPEVTQTPSHQVTQMGQEVILRCVPISNHLYFYWYRQILGQKVEFLVSFYNNEISEKSEIFDDQFSVERPDGSNFTLKIRSTKLEDSAMYFCARQIGTAGGDTDTQYFGPGTRLTVL.